In its sample, the clone carrying this T cell receptor (beta chain) was seen a few times. This record comes from a study of blood T cell repertoires in COVID-19. Study-level information: Specimens from acute and convalescent COVID-19 originated in the United States, Italy and Spain. In each case, the material was cDNA or gDNA derived from T cells, B-cell-depleted T cells, or PBMCs.

The length of the CDR3 is 17 residues. Losses at the gene ends were 3 bases for V and 5 bases for J; bases not matched to a gene: 13. From germline, CDR1 is SGHDN and CDR2 FVKESK. Sequencing was performed with immunoSEQ multiplex PCR; in TCRdb, only in-frame clones are kept and a portion is missing. This table has about 260,000 clones, more than 75% appearing once. The origin of this receptor is a woman aged 35 to 49 who had recovered from COVID-19. J is TRBJ2-5 and V is TRBV14; 9 nucleotides align to TRBD1. Sample: peripheral blood. The CDR3 nucleotides read TGTGCCAGCAGCCATCTATCAGGGACAGGGCGAAGGGAGACCCAGTACTTC. As protein: CASSHLSGTGRRETQYF.